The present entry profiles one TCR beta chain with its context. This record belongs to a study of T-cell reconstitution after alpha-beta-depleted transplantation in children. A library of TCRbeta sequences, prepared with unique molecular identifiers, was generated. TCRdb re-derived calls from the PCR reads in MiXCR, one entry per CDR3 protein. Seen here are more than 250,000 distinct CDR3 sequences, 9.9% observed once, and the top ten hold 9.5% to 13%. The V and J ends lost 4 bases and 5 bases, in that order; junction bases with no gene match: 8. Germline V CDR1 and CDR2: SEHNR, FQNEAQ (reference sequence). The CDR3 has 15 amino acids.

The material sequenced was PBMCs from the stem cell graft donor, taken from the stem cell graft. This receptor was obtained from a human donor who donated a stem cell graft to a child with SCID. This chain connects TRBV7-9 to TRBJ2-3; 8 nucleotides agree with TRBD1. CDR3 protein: CASSSTGGLGDTQYF. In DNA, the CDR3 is TGTGCCAGCAGCTCAACAGGGGGTCTGGGAGATACGCAGTATTTT.